The entry below gives a single TCR beta chain sequence along with its context. What antigen it recognizes has not been identified. Per-base qualities were not stored, and no clone one base away is much larger. The sample comes from a study of shared clonotypes between healthy human individuals (TCRdb year 2020). About the investigation overall: Three men and two women, aged 18 to 49 years, made up the cohort. For each donor, CD4 naive and CD4 memory were each given three plates, CD8 naive was given two plates, and CD8 memory was given one plate. Libraries were prepared and TCR repertoires were sequenced by different laboratories using diverse techniques, in order to increase sequencing depth and limit assay-specific biases. To estimate repertoire size and how much clonotypes are shared between individuals, the study performed deep sequencing of blood TCR repertoires from a few healthy adults. Leukapheresis yielded between about 0.85 and 10 billion PBMCs per donor.

Donors were healthy HIV-negative adults with no recently reported acute infections or vaccinations. Every donor was a Caucasian adult residing in Nashville, Tennessee, USA. CD4+ T cells were enriched through magnetic negative selection, after which naive cells were positively selected on CD45RA and the remaining negative fraction served as the memory subset. Blood was obtained by leukapheresis, after which PBMCs were separated by Ficoll-Histopaque density gradient centrifugation and cryopreserved in liquid nitrogen vapor phase. Purity and quantity of every magnetically sorted T cell population were checked by analytical flow cytometry. Genomic DNA was isolated from every sorted fraction and measured by UV absorbance on a Nanodrop 2000c. There are 17 amino acids in the CDR3, from cysteine to phenylalanine inclusive. Solely the CDR3 DNA is kept, with 51 bases framed from the first base. CDR1 is given as SGHDN and CDR2 as FVKESK, both from the germline V gene. The junction shows trimming of 4 bases on V and 5 bases on J, and the gene matches do not reach 12 bases of it.

Using the deep immunoSEQ assay, multiplex PCR amplified TCR CDR3 regions from genomic DNA. Extracted genomic DNA from each cell subset was spread evenly across all wells of several immunoSEQ 96-well plates, with each plate serving as a replicate. For sorted subsets, around 200 ng genomic DNA, equal to approximately 30,000 T cell genomes, was loaded into each replicate PCR. Purified libraries were quantified with a Qubit 3.0 fluorometer, sized on a Bioanalyzer 2100, and re-quantified with the KAPA Library Quantification kit. Every immunoSEQ 96-well plate was sequenced on a dedicated single-read 150-cycle Illumina NextSeq 550 flow cell. Processing in the source paper ran as follows. The immunoSEQ output contained only junctional sequences without quality scores, so filtering could not match that applied to full-length reads. To assign V/J genes and CDR3, sequences were annotated against IMGT germline references using PyIR, a Python wrapper for IgBLAST v1.9. Reads were filtered out if the reads had weak V/J assignments (E-value above 1e-6), no CDR3, stop codons, out-of-frame junctions, or ambiguous translated residues. A V3J clonotype was defined by an identical inferred V gene, J gene, and CDR3 amino acid sequence. The percentage overlap between two repertoires was calculated by dividing the number of shared unique clonotypes by the size of the smaller repertoire. Three approaches were used to assess repertoire richness: RTK rarefaction, the Chao1 estimator, and Recon v2.1 estimates of unobserved clonotypes. Generation probabilities for all TCRbeta clonotypes obtained by the gDNA method from a handful of donors were computed using OLGA. TCRdb holds this immuneACCESS table with in-frame rearrangements only. Some clones are missing; in checked studies, unresolved V genes explain under half, and the rest has no known cause. That table is the source of V, J and clone size, and D and trimming were worked out from the DNA. The sample profile shows around 2.1 million clones; roughly 95% of them were found once. The ten largest clonotypes hold roughly 0.13% of the sample.

Summary of the overall study and its limitations: Even with the large sequencing depth, rarefaction of the sorted-subset datasets indicated that sequencing was incomplete. Naive subsets generally had larger estimated clonotype richness than memory subsets. Because the study included only a small number of donors, the genetic and exposure-history diversity represented was limited. Compared with non-shared clonotypes, the clonotypes found in all four sorted-subset donors had higher generation probabilities. Pairwise subsampling led to the expectation that sequencing depth would affect the degree of clonotype sharing among donors. Across a few donors, roughly 5.4% of naive CD4, around 3.3% of naive CD8, approximately 2.5% of memory CD4, and roughly 0.41% of memory CD8 clonotypes were shared. Sampling was restricted to blood, and TCR repertoires in tissue are likely to differ from TCR repertoires in blood.

The clonotype was recovered from a young man in good health. Sequenced sample: naive CD4+ T cells sorted from blood. The intended sense of this specimen's cell subset or site label: CD45RA+ positively selected. The rearranged chain carries TRBV14 and TRBJ2-5; 11 of the junction bases match TRBD2. The DNA sequence follows: TGTGCCAGCAGCCCCCAGGAGCTAGCGGGGGGTTTGGAGACCCAGTACTTC. This codes for CASSPQELAGGLETQYF.